Following are 27 T cell receptor beta chains from one sample sequenced in a study of CD8 T cells in ankylosing spondylitis. Using its own MiXCR run on the 5' RACE reads, TCRdb lists one record per CDR3 protein. The table lists about 140,000 distinct CDR3 sequences, 7% to 10% of them singletons. The source material was synovial fluid, either unsorted or a sorted T cell fraction (not recorded which). These receptors were taken from a male donor with ankylosing spondylitis.

This chain joins TRBV18 and TRBJ1-2; 7 bases are a match to TRBD1. This CDR3 has 13 residues. Germline trimming cut 4 bases from V and 4 bases from J; bases unmatched to any gene: 3. Germline assignment: CDR1 KGHSH and CDR2 LQKENI. CDR3 sequence (DNA): TGTGCCAGCTCACGGGGACAGACCTATGGCTACACCTTC. It codes for CASSRGQTYGYTF.

V is TRBV6-6 and J is TRBJ1-2; a possible D gene is TRBD1 (6 bases). Germline V CDR1 and CDR2: MNHNY, SVGAGI (reference sequence). Deletions cut 6 bases from V and 12 bases from J, with 14 bases between. This CDR3 has 11 residues. The CDR3 region has the DNA TGTGCCAGCAGGGCAGGGGTGGTCGACACCTTC. Translating gives CASRAGVVDTF.

In this sample, this clonotype turned up many times. The J gene is TRBJ2-2, the V gene TRBV5-1; D may be TRBD1 or TRBD2 (6 bases each). The ends were cut back, 0 bases at V and 6 bases at J, with 12 bases in the middle. The germline V gene has CDR1 SGHRS and CDR2 YFSETQ. CDR3 size: 15 residues. The CDR3 nucleotides are TGCGCCAGCAGCTTGGGAGCAGGGGAGGCCGGGGAGCTGTTTTTT. Amino acid sequence: CASSLGAGEAGELFF.

This clonotype was seen a few times. The genes are TRBV6-1 and TRBJ1-2, with D hard to call. This CDR3 is 16 amino acids long. Germline V lookup: CDR1 MNHNS, CDR2 SASEGT. V was pared by 5 bases and J by 2 bases, with 18 bases between. The DNA of the CDR3 is TGTGCCAGCAGTCAGCGACAACAAGGAGCAAACTATGGCTACACCTTC. It specifies CASSQRQQGANYGYTF.

This clonotype has at least ten counts. The chain employs TRBV27 and TRBJ2-3; a possible D gene is TRBD2 (5 bases). This CDR3 spans 11 amino acids. The V gene's germline CDR1 is MNHEY and CDR2 SMNVEV (reference sequence). V lost 11 bases and J 4 bases, leaving 10 bases between the germline ends. The CDR3 sequence is CARGSSDTQYF. Here the CDR3 DNA reads TGTGCCCGCGGGTCATCAGATACGCAGTATTTT.

This clonotype has a count of ten or more. V and J are TRBV9 and TRBJ2-2; weak D call: TRBD1 (6 bases). From germline, CDR1 is SGDLS and CDR2 YYNGEE. V dropped 4 bases and J dropped 4 bases, with 17 bases sitting between them. The CDR3 is 16 residues long. The CDR3 sequence is CASSPTPTGSTGELFF. CDR3 bases: TGTGCCAGCAGCCCGACTCCCACAGGGAGCACCGGGGAGCTGTTTTTT.

V and J are TRBV27 and TRBJ1-5; D is ambiguous. The CDR3 is 15 amino acids. V lost 1 base and J 3 bases, leaving 10 bases between the germline ends. The germline V gene has CDR1 MNHEY and CDR2 SMNVEV (reference sequence). Here the CDR3 reads CASSLYRGNNQPQHF. CDR3 DNA: TGTGCCAGCAGTTTATACCGGGGTAACAATCAGCCCCAGCATTTT.

This clonotype was counted a few times. The chain couples TRBV6-1 to TRBJ1-6, with D uncertain. Germline V gene data show CDR1 as MNHNS and CDR2 as SASEGT. The CDR3 length is 14 residues. The ends were cut back, 5 bases at V and 7 bases at J, with 12 bases in the middle. For the CDR3, the DNA is TGTGCCAGCAGTCGGGAAATCGGGAATTCACCCCTCCACTTT. It specifies CASSREIGNSPLHF.

This clonotype has more than one count but fewer than ten. The chain links TRBV6-6 to TRBJ2-7, with D perhaps TRBD1 (6 bases). V dropped 6 bases and J dropped 7 bases, with 13 bases sitting between them. Per germline, CDR1 MNHNY and CDR2 SVGAGI (reference sequence). There are 12 residues in the CDR3. Here the CDR3 reads CASSNEQGEQYF. Here the CDR3 DNA reads TGTGCCAGCAGCAACGAACAGGGAGAGCAGTACTTC.

The sample holds many counts of this clonotype. This CDR3 is CASSLYGHSNQPQHF. The CDR3 DNA sequence: TGTGCCAGCAGCTTGTACGGCCATAGCAATCAGCCCCAGCATTTT. The V gene is TRBV7-2, the J gene TRBJ1-5; no clear D gene. V gave up 3 bases and J gave up 0 bases, with 9 bases separating them. The CDR3 has 15 residues. Germline V CDR1 and CDR2: SGHTA, FQGNSA.

This clonotype has more than one count but fewer than ten. The V call is TRBV15, the J call TRBJ1-5; possible D gene TRBD1, 5 bases. Trimming shortened V by 4 bases and J by 4 bases, and 20 bases separated the two germline ends. The germline V gene has CDR1 LNHNV and CDR2 YYDKDF (reference sequence). This CDR3 is built from 17 residues. This chain's CDR3 is CATSIRGRAGRNQPQHF. The CDR3 coding sequence is TGTGCCACCAGCATCCGGGGGAGGGCCGGGAGGAATCAGCCCCAGCATTTT.

CDR3 residues: CASSLQREAYNEQFF. CDR3 in DNA: TGTGCCAGCAGCCTTCAGCGGGAGGCATACAATGAGCAGTTCTTC. The chain recombines TRBV4-2 with TRBJ2-1; 9 bases agree with TRBD2. In germline, CDR1 is LGHNA, CDR2 YNFKEQ. CDR3 size: 15 residues. Trimming took 4 bases from V and 4 from J; bases not matched to a gene: 5.

This clonotype has a count of ten or more. V and J are TRBV20-1 and TRBJ2-3; 10 bases line up with TRBD2. The trim removed 1 base at V and 4 bases at J, leaving 2 bases unmatched. Germline lookup yields CDR1 DFQATT and CDR2 SNEGSKA (reference sequence). The CDR3 is 14 amino acids. The CDR3 reads CSARVGTSADTQYF. The CDR3, as DNA: TGCAGTGCTAGAGTTGGGACTAGCGCAGATACGCAGTATTTT.

The chain links TRBV25-1 to TRBJ2-3, with TRBD1 identical over 7 bases. Germline CDR1 MGHDK, CDR2 SYGVNS. The CDR3 spans 14 residues. The J segment lost 2 bases and the V segment lost 5 bases, leaving 4 bases of the junction unmatched. CDR3 coding DNA: TGTGCCAGCAGTACGGGACAGTCCACAGATACGCAGTATTTT. Its protein product is CASSTGQSTDTQYF.

The genes are TRBV20-1 and TRBJ2-7; the D is unclear. Trimming pared 2 bases from V and 2 bases from J, leaving 4 bases between. Germline V gene data show CDR1 as DFQATT and CDR2 as SNEGSKA (reference sequence). The CDR3 runs 11 residues. In nucleotides, the CDR3 is TGCAGTGCTAGACCTCCCTACGAGCAGTACTTC. Amino acid sequence: CSARPPYEQYF.

In regard to this clonotype: This may stem from a read error, because a much larger clone lies one nucleotide away. This is likely a read error, given that the CDR3 carries no conserved phenylalanine or tryptophan at its end. The genes are TRBV7-3 and TRBJ2-3; TRBD2 aligns across 14 bases. Germline trimming cut 5 bases from V and 6 bases from J; bases unmatched to any gene: 4. The CDR3 has 15 residues. Germline V gives CDR1 SGHTA, CDR2 FQGTGA. This CDR3 reads CASSSGTSGGDTQYL. CDR3 bases: TGTGCCAGCAGCAGTGGGACTAGCGGGGGTGATACGCAGTATCTT.

This clonotype was counted between two and nine times. CDR3 amino acids: CASSQGGLAGRETQYF. CDR3 bases: TGCGCCAGCAGCCAAGGTGGACTAGCGGGGAGAGAGACCCAGTACTTC. The chain recombines TRBV4-3 with TRBJ2-5; the match to TRBD2 covers 12 bases. The CDR3 totals 16 residues. Germline CDR1 reads LGHNA; CDR2 reads YSLEER. Losses at the gene ends were 1 base for V and 4 bases for J; bases not matched to a gene: 4.

This clonotype was detected many times. V and J are TRBV5-1 and TRBJ1-2; D uncertain. CDR1 and CDR2 (germline): SGHRS, YFSETQ. The CDR3 runs 18 residues. Trimming removed 0 bases from V and 0 bases from J, with 18 bases in between. In nucleotides, the CDR3 is TGCGCCAGCAGCTTGGCTCTTGTAGGGCCCACTTCTAACTATGGCTACACCTTC. Its translation is CASSLALVGPTSNYGYTF.

DNA of the CDR3: TGTGCCAGCAGCTGGAGACTGGGGGCAGATACGCAGTATTTT. It encodes CASSWRLGADTQYF. The rearrangement joins TRBV5-6 to TRBJ2-3, with D perhaps TRBD1 or TRBD2 (5 bases each). V lost 3 bases to trimming and J lost 4 bases, with 12 bases between them. CDR1 SGHDT and CDR2 YYEEEE come from the germline V gene. This CDR3 region has 14 residues.

This clonotype has just a few counts. The chain recombines TRBV3-1 with TRBJ1-1; 7 positions match TRBD1. V was pared by 0 bases and J by 5 bases, with 0 bases of the junction left unmatched. The CDR3 sequence is 13 residues long. Germline V gene sequence: CDR1 LGHDT, CDR2 YNNKEL (reference sequence). CDR3 nucleotide sequence: TGTGCCAGCAGCCAAGACAGGGGGACTGAAGCTTTCTTT. As protein: CASSQDRGTEAFF.

This clonotype was found many times. The genes are TRBV24-1 and TRBJ2-5; TRBD2 might be the D (6 bases). CDR1 is KGHDR, CDR2 SFDVKD, per germline. The CDR3 sequence is 16 residues long. V lost 3 bases and J 2 bases, leaving 15 bases between the germline ends. The CDR3 sequence: CATSDQAGSGQETQYF. For the CDR3, the DNA is TGTGCCACCAGTGATCAGGCGGGGTCGGGACAAGAGACCCAGTACTTC.

This clonotype was detected many times. The J gene is TRBJ1-5, the V gene TRBV28; 9 bases are a match to TRBD1. With 4 bases clipped from V and 4 bases from J, the junction kept 8 bases outside the gene matches. Germline CDR1 reads MDHEN; CDR2 reads SYDVKM. This CDR3 region has 16 residues. This chain's CDR3 is CASSSPGTGLNQPQHF. DNA for the CDR3: TGTGCCAGCAGTTCGCCCGGGACAGGGCTTAATCAGCCCCAGCATTTT.

In its sample, this clonotype was seen many times. V and J are TRBV27 and TRBJ1-1; D perhaps matches TRBD1 (6 bases). CDR1 is MNHEY, CDR2 SMNVEV, per germline (reference sequence). V shed 6 bases and J shed 1 base, with 12 bases lying between them. This CDR3 comprises 14 residues. CDR3 bases: TGTGCCAGCAGATCGGGACAAGCGAACACTGAAGCTTTCTTT. Its protein product is CASRSGQANTEAFF.

This clonotype has at least ten counts. The J gene is TRBJ2-7, the V gene TRBV28; D not certain. Germline V gene data show CDR1 as MDHEN and CDR2 as SYDVKM. V was cut by 5 bases and J by 0 bases, with 14 bases left in between. The CDR3 has 15 amino acids. The CDR3 region is CASSGSDRFSYEQYF. The CDR3 coding sequence is TGTGCCAGCAGTGGATCGGACCGCTTCTCCTACGAGCAGTACTTC.

In its sample, this clonotype was seen many times. The CDR3 reads CASSSRQGGANEQYF. The CDR3 DNA sequence: TGCGCCAGCAGCTCGCGACAGGGTGGTGCCAACGAGCAGTACTTC. V and J are TRBV5-1 and TRBJ2-7, with 7 bases identical to TRBD1. V lost 3 bases, J lost 5 bases, and 11 bases stayed unmatched. Germline V gene data show CDR1 as SGHRS and CDR2 as YFSETQ. The CDR3 totals 15 residues.

This clonotype was seen at least ten times. This chain uses TRBV7-9 with TRBJ2-7, with 9 bases matching TRBD1. The CDR3 is 15 residues long. Losses at the gene ends were 6 bases for V and 7 bases for J; bases not matched to a gene: 13. Looked up from germline, CDR1 is SEHNR and CDR2 is FQNEAQ (reference sequence). CDR3 amino acids: CASSLAGTGFWEQYF. CDR3 DNA: TGTGCCAGCAGTTTGGCCGGGACAGGGTTTTGGGAGCAGTACTTC.

This clonotype was seen a few times. The CDR3 sequence is CASSLDRDRNEQFF. The DNA of the CDR3 is TGTGCCAGCAGTCTAGACAGGGACCGGAATGAGCAGTTCTTC. This chain connects TRBV27 to TRBJ2-1; 7 positions match TRBD1. CDR1 and CDR2 (germline): MNHEY, SMNVEV (reference sequence). J lost 7 bases, V lost 5 bases, and 8 bases had no gene match. The CDR3 runs 14 residues.